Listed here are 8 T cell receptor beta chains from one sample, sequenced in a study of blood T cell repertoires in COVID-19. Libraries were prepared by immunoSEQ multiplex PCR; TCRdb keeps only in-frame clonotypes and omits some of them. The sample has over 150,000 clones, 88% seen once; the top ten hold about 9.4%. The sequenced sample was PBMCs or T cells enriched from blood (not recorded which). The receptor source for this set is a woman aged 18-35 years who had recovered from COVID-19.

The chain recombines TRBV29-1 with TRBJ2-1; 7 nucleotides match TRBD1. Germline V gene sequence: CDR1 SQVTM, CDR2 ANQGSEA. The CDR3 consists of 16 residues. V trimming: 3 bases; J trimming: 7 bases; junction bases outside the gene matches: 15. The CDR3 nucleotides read TGCAGCGTTGACGGGATCGACAGGGCACCAGGGAATGAGCAGTTCTTC. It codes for CSVDGIDRAPGNEQFF.

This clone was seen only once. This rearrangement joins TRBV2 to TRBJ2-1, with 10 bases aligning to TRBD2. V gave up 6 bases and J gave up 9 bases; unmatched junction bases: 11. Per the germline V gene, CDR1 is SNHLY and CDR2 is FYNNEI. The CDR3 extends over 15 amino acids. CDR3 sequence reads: CASRREAGGSLEQFF. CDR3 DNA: TGTGCCAGCAGGAGAGAAGCGGGGGGGAGTCTTGAGCAGTTCTTC.

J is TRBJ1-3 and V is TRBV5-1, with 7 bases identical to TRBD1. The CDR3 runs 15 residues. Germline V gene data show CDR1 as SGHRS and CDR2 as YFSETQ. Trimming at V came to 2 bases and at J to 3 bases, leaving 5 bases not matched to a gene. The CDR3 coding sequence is TGCGCCAGCAGCTTAGAGGGGGCTCTTGGAAACACCATATATTTT. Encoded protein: CASSLEGALGNTIYF.

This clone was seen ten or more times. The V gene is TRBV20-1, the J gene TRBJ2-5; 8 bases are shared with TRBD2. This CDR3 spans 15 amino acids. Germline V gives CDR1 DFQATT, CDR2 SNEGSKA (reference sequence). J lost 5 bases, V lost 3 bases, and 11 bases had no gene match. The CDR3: CSASALAGKIETQYF. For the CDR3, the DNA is TGCAGTGCTAGTGCTTTAGCGGGGAAAATTGAGACCCAGTACTTC.

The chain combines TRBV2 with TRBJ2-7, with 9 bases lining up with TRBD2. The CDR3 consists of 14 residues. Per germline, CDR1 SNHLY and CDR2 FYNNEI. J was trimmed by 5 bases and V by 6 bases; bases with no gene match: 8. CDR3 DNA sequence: TGTGCCAGCAGACCGGGACTAGCTAGCGACGAGCAGTACTTC. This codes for CASRPGLASDEQYF. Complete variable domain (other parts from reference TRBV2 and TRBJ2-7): EPEVTQTPSHQVTQMGQEVILRCVPISNHLYFYWYRQILGQKVEFLVSFYNNEISEKSEIFDDQFSVERPDGSNFTLKIRSTKLEDSAMYFCASRPGLASDEQYFGPGTRLTVT.

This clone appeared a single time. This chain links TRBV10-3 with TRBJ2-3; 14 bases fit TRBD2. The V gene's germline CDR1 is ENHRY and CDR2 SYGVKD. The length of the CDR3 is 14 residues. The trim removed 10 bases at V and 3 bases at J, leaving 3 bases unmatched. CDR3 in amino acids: CATWTSGGTDTQYF. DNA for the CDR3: TGTGCCACCTGGACTAGCGGGGGGACAGATACGCAGTATTTT.

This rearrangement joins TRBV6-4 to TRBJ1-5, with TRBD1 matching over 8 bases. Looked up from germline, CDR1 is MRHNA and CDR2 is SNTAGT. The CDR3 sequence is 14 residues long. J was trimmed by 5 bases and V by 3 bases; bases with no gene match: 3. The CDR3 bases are TGTGCCAGCAGTGAGGGGACAGGTGATCAGCCCCAGCATTTT. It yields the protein CASSEGTGDQPQHF.

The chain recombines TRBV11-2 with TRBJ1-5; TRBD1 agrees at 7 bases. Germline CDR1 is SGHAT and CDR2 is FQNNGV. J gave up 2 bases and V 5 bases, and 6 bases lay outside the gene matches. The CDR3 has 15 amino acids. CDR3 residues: CASSQDRAGNQPQHF. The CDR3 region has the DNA TGTGCCAGCAGCCAAGACAGGGCGGGCAATCAGCCCCAGCATTTT. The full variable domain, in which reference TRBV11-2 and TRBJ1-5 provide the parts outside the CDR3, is EAGVAQSPRYKIIEKRQSVAFWCNPISGHATLYWYQQILGQGPKLLIQFQNNGVVDDSQLPKDRFSAERLKGVDSTLKIQPAKLEDSAVYLCASSQDRAGNQPQHFGDGTRLSIL.